Listed below are T cell receptor beta chains from one sample, sequenced in a study of cytomegalovirus exposure and HLA in healthy donors. TCRdb keeps only in-frame clones here, not all; method: immunoSEQ multiplex PCR. Of about 360,000 clones detected, just over 85% appear once; the ten largest clones hold approximately 0.86%. What was sequenced was PBMCs. The receptors stem from a young woman in good health and CMV-seronegative. Both conserved end residues are part of each CDR3. D genes are given only for firm matches. Not all rows give a size; the values are once, few, many and, for expanded clones, a class.

d_gene | j_gene | v_gene | abundance | CDR3nt | CDR3aa
TRBD1 | TRBJ2-3 | TRBV2 | NA | TGTGCCAGCGGGACAGGGTCTAGCACAGATACGCAGTATTTT | CASGTGSSTDTQYF
TRBD2 | TRBJ2-1 | TRBV29-1 | NA | TGCAGCGTTGAAGGGACTAGCGGGAGTCGCCCTACCTACAATGAGCAGTTCTTC | CSVEGTSGSRPTYNEQFF
TRBD2 | TRBJ2-7 | TRBV4-1 | NA | TGCGCCAGCAGCCAAGATCCCCCACTAGCGGGGGCCTACGAGCAGTACTTC | CASSQDPPLAGAYEQYF
NA | TRBJ2-7 | TRBV2 | NA | TGTGCCAGCTGTATAACAGGGTACGAGCAGTACTTC | CASCITGYEQYF
NA | TRBJ2-1 | TRBV6-1 | NA | TGTGCCAGCCACAGGCCGCCCTCCTACAATGAGCAGTTCTTC | CASHRPPSYNEQFF
NA | TRBJ1-5 | TRBV9 | NA | TGTGCCAGCAGCAGCGGGGGGGAACAGCCCCAGCATTTT | CASSSGGEQPQHF
NA | TRBJ2-7 | TRBV6-1 | NA | TGTGCCAGCAGTGGACAGACATCGCTGGGCGAGCAGTACTTC | CASSGQTSLGEQYF
TRBD1 | TRBJ2-5 | TRBV6-4 | NA | TGTGCCAGCAGTGTGGGGACAGCCCAAGAGACCCAGTACTTC | CASSVGTAQETQYF
TRBD1 | TRBJ2-7 | TRBV5-1 | NA | TGCGCCAGCAGCTTGGGACAGGGGGCCTACGAGCAGTACTTC | CASSLGQGAYEQYF
NA | TRBJ2-7 | TRBV2 | NA | TGTGCCAGCAGTGACTCCGGTTACTCCTACGAGCAGTACTTC | CASSDSGYSYEQYF
NA | TRBJ1-1 | TRBV7-2 | NA | TGTGCCAGCAGCCTAACCCTGGGGGGGCGCAGGACTGAAGCTTTCTTT | CASSLTLGGRRTEAFF
TRBD2 | TRBJ2-1 | TRBV6-4 | NA | TGTGCCAGCAGTCCCACTAGCGGGGGGAACCGTGAGCAGTTCTTC | CASSPTSGGNREQFF
TRBD2 | TRBJ2-1 | TRBV7-2 | NA | TGTGCCAGCAGCTTAGAAATTAGCGGGAAGGTGTACAATGAGCAGTTCTTC | CASSLEISGKVYNEQFF
NA | TRBJ2-3 | TRBV15 | NA | TGTGCCACCAGCAGGGGCCCCGGTAGCACAGATACGCAGTATTTT | CATSRGPGSTDTQYF
NA | TRBJ2-7 | TRBV6-5 | NA | TGTGCCAGCAGTGAAGTGACAGGAGCCTACGAGCAGTACTTC | CASSEVTGAYEQYF
TRBD1 | TRBJ1-5 | TRBV19 | NA | TGTGCCAGTAGTCCGGCGGACAGGGACAATCAGCCCCAGCATTTT | CASSPADRDNQPQHF
TRBD2 | TRBJ2-2 | TRBV5-1 | NA | TGCGCCAGCAGCTTGACTAGCGGGAACACCGGGGAGCTGTTTTTT | CASSLTSGNTGELFF
NA | TRBJ2-5 | TRBV7-9 | NA | TGTGCCAGCAGCACTCGACAGCTCCGGGACTCCCCAGGGGAGACCCAGTACTTC | CASSTRQLRDSPGETQYF
NA | TRBJ2-3 | TRBV7-8 | once | TGTGCCAGCAGCTTAGGGTTAGGGACACCAGGCACAGATACGCAGTATTTT | CASSLGLGTPGTDTQYF
TRBD1 | TRBJ2-7 | TRBV2 | NA | TGTGCCAGCGGGGGACAGCGTAACTTGGAGCAGTACTTC | CASGGQRNLEQYF
NA | TRBJ2-1 | TRBV10-2 | NA | TGCGCCAGCAGTGTGGAGGTTTACAATGAGCAGTTCTTC | CASSVEVYNEQFF
NA | TRBJ2-5 | TRBV4-1 | NA | TGCGCCAGCAGCCAAGAGGAGGGTCGGAAGGAGACCCAGTACTTC | CASSQEEGRKETQYF
TRBD1 | TRBJ1-6 | TRBV11-2 | NA | TGTGCCAGCAGCCGCGCGACAGGGGGCTCACCCCTCCACTTT | CASSRATGGSPLHF
NA | TRBJ2-1 | TRBV20-1 | NA | TGCAGTGCTAGACAGGGGGGTGAGCAGTTCTTC | CSARQGGEQFF
NA | TRBJ1-6 | TRBV2 | NA | TGTGCCAGCAGTCTCACTGGTTATAATTCACCCCTCCACTTT | CASSLTGYNSPLHF
TRBD2 | TRBJ2-1 | TRBV29-1 | NA | TGCAGCGTCCCGGGACTAGCGGGAGTATACAATGAGCAGTTCTTC | CSVPGLAGVYNEQFF
NA | TRBJ1-4 | TRBV9 | NA | TGTGCCAGCAGCGTAGAAGCGGTCGCAACTAATGAAAAACTGTTTTTT | CASSVEAVATNEKLFF
TRBD1 | TRBJ2-7 | TRBV4-1 | NA | TGCGCCAGCAGCCAGGGTCGGGACAGGCGTCTTCACGAGCAGTACTTC | CASSQGRDRRLHEQYF
TRBD2 | TRBJ2-2 | TRBV27 | NA | TGTGCCAGCAGTCCTATAGCGGGACCGAACACCGGGGAGCTGTTTTTT | CASSPIAGPNTGELFF
NA | TRBJ2-1 | TRBV6-4 | NA | TGTGCCAGCAGTGCCGGTAATGAGCAGTTCTTC | CASSAGNEQFF
TRBD1 | TRBJ1-1 | TRBV4-2 | NA | TGTGCCAGCAGCCAAACGGGACAGTTGAACACTGAAGCTTTCTTT | CASSQTGQLNTEAFF
TRBD2 | TRBJ2-7 | TRBV9 | once | TGTGCCAGCAGCGTAGGGGCTAGCGGGGGTGCTTCCTACGAGCAGTACTTC | CASSVGASGGASYEQYF
TRBD1 | TRBJ2-7 | TRBV5-4 | NA | TGTGCCAGCAGCCCACCAACAGGGGGCGAGCAGTACTTC | CASSPPTGGEQYF
TRBD1 | TRBJ1-1 | TRBV18 | few | TGTGCCAGCTCGCCGGGACAGAGAGACACTGAAGCTTTCTTT | CASSPGQRDTEAFF
NA | TRBJ2-5 | TRBV5-1 | NA | TGCGCCAGCAGCTTTTCGGAAGAGACCCAGTACTTC | CASSFSEETQYF
NA | TRBJ1-2 | TRBV2 | NA | TGTGCCAACGGTTGGGGGCAGGGGTTGGGCTACACCTTC | CANGWGQGLGYTF
TRBD2 | TRBJ2-4 | TRBV9 | NA | TGTGCCAGCAGCGTAGGGCGGGAGGGCCAGTGGGGAAACATTCAGTACTTC | CASSVGREGQWGNIQYF
NA | TRBJ1-1 | TRBV7-9 | once | TGTGCCAGCAGCCGTTCCGGGGAAGCTTTCTTT | CASSRSGEAFF
TRBD1 | TRBJ1-1 | TRBV5-1 | NA | TGCGCCAGCAGCCCAGCAGACAGGGCGAGGACTGAAGCTTTCTTT | CASSPADRARTEAFF
NA | TRBJ1-1 | TRBV27 | NA | TGTGCCAGCAGTTTATGGGGCAGGGGTAGGAGTGAAGCTTTCTTT | CASSLWGRGRSEAFF
NA | TRBJ2-6 | TRBV6-1 | NA | TGTGCCAGCAGTGGATCAGTCATCGGGGCCAACGTCCTGACTTTC | CASSGSVIGANVLTF
NA | TRBJ1-1 | TRBV9 | NA | TGTGCCAGCAGCGTGTACGATTCGGGAGCTGAAGCTTTCTTT | CASSVYDSGAEAFF
NA | TRBJ2-7 | TRBV6-5 | NA | TGTGCCAGCAGCCCCGGGACTGTGTACGAGCAGTACTTC | CASSPGTVYEQYF
TRBD2 | TRBJ2-3 | TRBV7-8 | NA | TGTGCCAGCAGCTCTAGCGGGAGAATGGGAGATACGCAGTATTTT | CASSSSGRMGDTQYF
TRBD2 | TRBJ2-5 | TRBV7-6 | NA | TGTGCCAGCAGCTTCCTCGGGACTAGCGGAAACCAAGAGACCCAGTACTTC | CASSFLGTSGNQETQYF
NA | TRBJ1-5 | TRBV5-1 | NA | TGCGCCAGCAGCAAAGGACAAGGGGATCAGCCCCAGCATTTT | CASSKGQGDQPQHF
NA | TRBJ2-5 | TRBV5-1 | NA | TGCGCCAGCAGCTTGACCTGGGGGCGGGAGACCCAGTACTTC | CASSLTWGRETQYF
TRBD1 | TRBJ2-3 | TRBV4-1 | few | TGCGCCAGCAGCCAAGAGAGTATGGGACAGGGCACAGATACGCAGTATTTT | CASSQESMGQGTDTQYF
TRBD2 | TRBJ2-3 | TRBV4-2 | NA | TGTGCCAGCAGCCCTTCAGGGACTAGCGGGAGTTTATATACGCAGTATTTT | CASSPSGTSGSLYTQYF
TRBD2 | TRBJ2-7 | TRBV29-1 | NA | TGCAGCGTTGATAGTGGGACTACCTACGAGCAGTACTTC | CSVDSGTTYEQYF
TRBD1 | TRBJ2-7 | TRBV6-6 | NA | TGTGCCAGCAGTACCCGACAGGGTCCCAGCTCCTACGAGCAGTACTTC | CASSTRQGPSSYEQYF
TRBD1 | TRBJ1-2 | TRBV6-6 | NA | TGTGCCAGCAGTAGAAAGCCGGGACAGGGGAAGGGTGGCTACACCTTC | CASSRKPGQGKGGYTF
TRBD2 | TRBJ2-3 | TRBV7-8 | NA | TGTGCCAGCACCGAAAAGGCTAGCGGGGGGTCAACTACTAGCACAGATACGCAGTATTTT | CASTEKASGGSTTSTDTQYF
TRBD2 | TRBJ2-3 | TRBV4-2 | NA | TGTGCCAGCAGCCAAGACATGGGCGGGGGGGCAGTTAGCACAGATACGCAGTATTTT | CASSQDMGGGAVSTDTQYF
NA | TRBJ1-1 | TRBV6-1 | NA | TGTGCCAGCAGTGAGGTAGGGGGATTCGCCACTGAAGCTTTCTTT | CASSEVGGFATEAFF
NA | TRBJ2-1 | TRBV10-1 | NA | TGCGCCAGCAGTGAGTACGGCTCCTACAATGAGCAGTTCTTC | CASSEYGSYNEQFF
NA | TRBJ2-5 | TRBV5-1 | NA | TGCGCCAGCAGCTTGGGGGCGGGACGGCAAGAGACCCAGTACTTC | CASSLGAGRQETQYF